This entry describes one T cell receptor beta chain. Its antigen remains unidentified. Healthy Russian Caucasian donors spanned ages roughly 6 to 90 years. Germline V gene data show CDR1 as MNHEY and CDR2 as SMNVEV (reference sequence). Trimming shortened V by 1 base and J by 0 bases, and 17 bases separated the two germline ends. This CDR3 is 18 amino acids long. The sample comes from a study of blood T cells in healthy people across ages. Study-wide findings and caveats: Any changes in expanded clonotypes were possibly confounded, as donor CMV status remained unknown. It was held that the diversity estimates obtained from one million T cells were underestimates.

Sample-barcoded 5' priming and a J-beta primer mix drove a second PCR of 7 to 11 cycles. A single record per CDR3 protein comes from TCRdb applying MiXCR to the 5' RACE reads. In the table there are almost 1 million distinct CDR3 sequences, roughly half of which are singletons. Sample: blood. V and J are TRBV27 and TRBJ2-3, with D possibly matching TRBD2 (6 bases). The receptor comes from a woman aged 60-70 years in good health. The CDR3 DNA reads as TGTGCCAGCAGTTTATTAGGTTTGGGGAGGTTTAGCACAGATACGCAGTATTTT. Encoded protein: CASSLLGLGRFSTDTQYF.